This TCR beta chain was documented in a study of CD8+CD57+ T cells in acquired aplastic anemia. Overall study results and limits: Overlap between patients and controls comprised twenty-nine CD8+ CDR3 sequences.

This CDR3 region has 11 residues. CDR1 is SGHVS, CDR2 FNYEAQ, per germline. Genomic DNA, serving as template, underwent TCR beta VDJ and CDR3 profiling. TCRdb passed the reads through MiXCR, listing each CDR3 protein once. The sample holds about 58,000 distinct CDR3 sequences, approximately 50% seen once. The sequenced patients had an expansion of CD8+CD57+ cells seen by flow cytometry. Every patient was diagnosed with severe acquired aplastic anemia. Details on this clonotype: Its matching antigen is unknown. One end of the junction is discordant with germline, which a read error may explain.

The sequencing sample was made of sorted CD4+, CD8+, or CD8+CD57+ T cells (not recorded which) from PBMCs. This TCR was sampled from a human donor with aplastic anemia. This sequence joins TRBV7-6 and TRBJ2-3; unclear D gene. CDR3 sequence (DNA): TGTGCCAGCAGCTTAGCAGATGCGCAGTATTTT. Translation: CASSLADAQYF.